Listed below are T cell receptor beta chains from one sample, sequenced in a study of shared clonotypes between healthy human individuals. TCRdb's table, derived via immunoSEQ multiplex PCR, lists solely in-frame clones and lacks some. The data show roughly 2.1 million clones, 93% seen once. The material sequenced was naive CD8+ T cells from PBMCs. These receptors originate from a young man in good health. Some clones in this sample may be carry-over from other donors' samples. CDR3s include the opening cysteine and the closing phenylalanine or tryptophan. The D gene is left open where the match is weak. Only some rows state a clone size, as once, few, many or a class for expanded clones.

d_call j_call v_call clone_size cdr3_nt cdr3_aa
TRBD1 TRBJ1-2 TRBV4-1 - TGCGCCAGCAGCCCGACCCGGACAGGGTCGGGCTATGGCTACACCTTC CASSPTRTGSGYGYTF
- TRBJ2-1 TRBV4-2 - TGTGCCAGCAGCCAAGATCCCCCTTTAGCGGACCGTCGTGACAATGAGCAGTTCTTC CASSQDPPLADRRDNEQFF
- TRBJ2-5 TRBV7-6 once TGTGCCAGCAGCCACATCTGGGGCAAAGAGACCCAGTACTTC CASSHIWGKETQYF
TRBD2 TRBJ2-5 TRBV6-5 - TGTGCCAGCAGTTACTCGATGGGAGGGGCACAAGAGACCCAGTACTTC CASSYSMGGAQETQYF
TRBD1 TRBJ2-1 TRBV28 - TGTGCCAGCAGTTTCCCCGGGACAGGGGCAAGATATGAGCAGTTCTTC CASSFPGTGARYEQFF
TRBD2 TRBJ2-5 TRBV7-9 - TGTGCCAGCAGCTTAGGGACTAGCGGGAGGCCTTTGGGGACCCAGTACTTC CASSLGTSGRPLGTQYF
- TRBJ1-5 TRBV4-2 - TGTGCCAGCAGCCAAGTGGCAGGGGACCGTCAGCCCCAGCATTTT CASSQVAGDRQPQHF
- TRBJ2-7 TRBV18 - TGTGCCAGCTCACCATTCCCCCCCCAGGCGAGCCCTCTCGAGCAGTACTTC CASSPFPPQASPLEQYF
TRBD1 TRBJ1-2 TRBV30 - TGTGCCTGCCTGTGGGGACAGGGGTTCGTAAACTATGGCTACACCTTC CACLWGQGFVNYGYTF
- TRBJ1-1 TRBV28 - TGTGCCAGCAGTTCCAGGACGGCAATGAACACTGAAGCTTTCTTT CASSSRTAMNTEAFF
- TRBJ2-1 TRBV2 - TGTGCCAGCAGTGCCGCCTTGGGGGGGCAGTTCTTC CASSAALGGQFF
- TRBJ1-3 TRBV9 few TGTGCCAGCAGCGTAGCTTGGGGGGGTCCTGGAAACACCATATATTTT CASSVAWGGPGNTIYF
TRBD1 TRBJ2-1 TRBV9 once TGTGCCAGCAGCGGACGGACAGGCTACAATGAGCAGTTCTTC CASSGRTGYNEQFF
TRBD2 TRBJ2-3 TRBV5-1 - TGCGCCAGCAGCTTGGGGACTGAAAGCGGGAGAGGAGGAGATACGCAGTATTTT CASSLGTESGRGGDTQYF
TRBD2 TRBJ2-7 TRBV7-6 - TGTGCCAGCAGCTTAGCCGGGCGGGAGGGCCCCGAGCAGTACTTC CASSLAGREGPEQYF
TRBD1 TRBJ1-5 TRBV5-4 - TGTGCCAGCAGCTCGTCGACCGGGACAGGGAGGCATCAGCCCCAGCATTTT CASSSSTGTGRHQPQHF
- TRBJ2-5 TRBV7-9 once TGTGCCAGCAGCTTAAGGAGCGCACAAGAGACCCAGTACTTC CASSLRSAQETQYF
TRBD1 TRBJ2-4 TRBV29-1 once TGCAGCGCAGCCGTGACAGGGTTGCTTGCCAAAAACATTCAGTACTTC CSAAVTGLLAKNIQYF
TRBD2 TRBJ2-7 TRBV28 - TGTGCCAGCAGGCGGACTAGCGGGAAGTCGGTCTTCTACTACGAGCAGTACTTC CASRRTSGKSVFYYEQYF
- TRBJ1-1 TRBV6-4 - TGTGCCAGCAGTTCCTTCCATCACTTCTACACTGAAGCTTTCTTT CASSSFHHFYTEAFF
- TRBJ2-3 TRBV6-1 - TGTGCCAGCAGTGAGATGGGTGGCACAGATACGCAGTATTTT CASSEMGGTDTQYF
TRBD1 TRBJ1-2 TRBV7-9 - TGTGCCAGCAGCCCAGGGGGGGACTATGGCTACACCTTC CASSPGGDYGYTF
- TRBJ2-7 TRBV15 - TGTGCCACCAGCCGACGGGACAACTCCTACGAGCAGTACTTC CATSRRDNSYEQYF
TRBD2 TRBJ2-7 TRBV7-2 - TGTGCCAGCAGCTTAGACCCGGGGGGGGCTGGCGAGCAGTACTTC CASSLDPGGAGEQYF
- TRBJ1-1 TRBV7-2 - TGTGCCAGCAGCTTAGCGCCAAATAGAGACACTGAAGCTTTCTTT CASSLAPNRDTEAFF
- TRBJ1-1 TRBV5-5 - TGTGCCAGCAGCTTGTCGAGGCAGGGGATTAGAGCTTTCTTT CASSLSRQGIRAFF
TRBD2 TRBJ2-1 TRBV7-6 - TGTGCCAGCAGTCGTGAGCGGGACCGTCTGTGGAATGAGCAGTTCTTC CASSRERDRLWNEQFF
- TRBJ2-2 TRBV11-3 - TGTGCCAGCAGCTTAGCTGGGACCGTGAACACCGGGGAGCTGTTTTTT CASSLAGTVNTGELFF
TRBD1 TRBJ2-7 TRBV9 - TGTGCCAGCAGCATGACCGGGACAGCCTACGAGCAGTACTTC CASSMTGTAYEQYF
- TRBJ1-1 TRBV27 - TGTGCCAGTCTACAGGGCACTGAAGCTTTCTTT CASLQGTEAFF
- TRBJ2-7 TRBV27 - TGTGCCAGCAGTTTAGGTCGGGCCATAGGGCGCGAGCAGTACTTC CASSLGRAIGREQYF
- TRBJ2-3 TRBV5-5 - TGTGCCAGCAGCTTGGGGACTTTTAGCACAGATACGCAGTATTTT CASSLGTFSTDTQYF
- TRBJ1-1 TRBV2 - TGTGCCAGCACTCGCAGGGGCGAGAACACTGAAGCTTTCTTT CASTRRGENTEAFF
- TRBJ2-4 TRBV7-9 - TGTGCCAGCAGCTCGAGAGAGGTGGGACTAGCCAAAAACATTCAGTACTTC CASSSREVGLAKNIQYF
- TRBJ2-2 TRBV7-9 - TGTGCCAGCAGCTTAGTGGGGCCAGCCGGGGAGCTGTTTTTT CASSLVGPAGELFF
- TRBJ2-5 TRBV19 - TGTGCCAGTAGCTACCAGGGGACACTTGGCTTCCAAGAGACCCAGTACTTC CASSYQGTLGFQETQYF
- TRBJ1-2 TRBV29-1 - TGCAGCGGGTCGGGGGGGGATGGCTACACCTTC CSGSGGDGYTF
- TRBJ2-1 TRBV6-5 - TGTGCCAGTGGACAGATCGGGTACAATGAGCAGTTCTTC CASGQIGYNEQFF
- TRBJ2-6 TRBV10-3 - TGTGCCACCCTGGGCAGGGCCGAGGTTCCTGGGGCCAACGTCCTGACTTTC CATLGRAEVPGANVLTF
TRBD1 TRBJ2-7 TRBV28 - TGTGCCAGCAGTTTAAGGGGGCAGGACGAGCAGTACTTC CASSLRGQDEQYF
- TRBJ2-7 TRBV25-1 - TGTGCCAGCAGTGATGCCTACGAGCAGTACTTC CASSDAYEQYF
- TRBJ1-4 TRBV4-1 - TGCGCCAGCAGCCAAGGGGGCCCTGCGATCGGGGAAAAACTGTTTTTT CASSQGGPAIGEKLFF
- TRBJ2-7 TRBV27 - TGTGCCAGCAGTCCATGGGCAGGGAGTACCTACGAGCAGTACTTC CASSPWAGSTYEQYF
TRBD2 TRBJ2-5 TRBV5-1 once TGCGCCAGCAGCTTCCGGACTAGCGGGCCACAAGAGACCCAGTACTTC CASSFRTSGPQETQYF
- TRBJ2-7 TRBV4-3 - TGCGCCAGCAGCCCGTGGGGGAGCTCCTACGAGCAGTACTTC CASSPWGSSYEQYF